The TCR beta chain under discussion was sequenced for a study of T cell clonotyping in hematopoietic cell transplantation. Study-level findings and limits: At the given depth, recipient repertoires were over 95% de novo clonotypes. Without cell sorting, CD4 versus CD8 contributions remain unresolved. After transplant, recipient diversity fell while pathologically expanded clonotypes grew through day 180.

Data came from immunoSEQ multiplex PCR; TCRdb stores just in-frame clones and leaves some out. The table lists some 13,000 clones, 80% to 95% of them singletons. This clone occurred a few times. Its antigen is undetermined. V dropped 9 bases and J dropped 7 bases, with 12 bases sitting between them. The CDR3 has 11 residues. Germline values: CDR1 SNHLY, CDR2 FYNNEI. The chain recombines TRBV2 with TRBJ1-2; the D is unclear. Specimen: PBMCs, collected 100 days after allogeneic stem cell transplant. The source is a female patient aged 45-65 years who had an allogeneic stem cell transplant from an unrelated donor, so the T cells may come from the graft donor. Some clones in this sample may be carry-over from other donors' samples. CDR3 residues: CARRIGVGYTF. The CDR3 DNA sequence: TGTGCCAGGAGAATTGGTGTTGGCTACACCTTC.